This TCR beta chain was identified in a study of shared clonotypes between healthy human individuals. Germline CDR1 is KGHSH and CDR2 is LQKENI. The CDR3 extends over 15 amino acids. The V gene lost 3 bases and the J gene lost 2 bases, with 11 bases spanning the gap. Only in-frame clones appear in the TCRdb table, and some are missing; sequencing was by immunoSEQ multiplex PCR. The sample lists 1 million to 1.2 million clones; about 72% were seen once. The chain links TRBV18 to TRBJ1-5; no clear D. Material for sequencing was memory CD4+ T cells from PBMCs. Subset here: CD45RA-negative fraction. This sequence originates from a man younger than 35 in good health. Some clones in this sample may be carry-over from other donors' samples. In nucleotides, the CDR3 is TGTGCCAGCTCACCCCGGGAGGTCCGCAATCAGCCCCAGCATTTT. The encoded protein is CASSPREVRNQPQHF.